The clone carrying this T cell receptor (beta chain) occurred a few times. From the RT-PCR reads, TCRdb called clonotypes with MiXCR, one entry per CDR3 protein. The sample yields about 680,000 distinct CDR3 sequences, over 12% seen once. The length of the CDR3 is 14 residues. Per germline, CDR1 SGHDT and CDR2 YYEEEE. V was pared by 5 bases and J by 2 bases, with 13 bases between. Sequencing was carried out using memory CD4+ T cells from blood. This chain joins TRBV5-6 and TRBJ2-5; D gene ambiguous. The sequence derives from a female donor in good health, serving as a healthy control. CDR3 sequence: CASSSKGIQETQYF. Here the CDR3 DNA reads TGTGCCAGCAGTTCCAAAGGGATACAAGAGACCCAGTACTTC.